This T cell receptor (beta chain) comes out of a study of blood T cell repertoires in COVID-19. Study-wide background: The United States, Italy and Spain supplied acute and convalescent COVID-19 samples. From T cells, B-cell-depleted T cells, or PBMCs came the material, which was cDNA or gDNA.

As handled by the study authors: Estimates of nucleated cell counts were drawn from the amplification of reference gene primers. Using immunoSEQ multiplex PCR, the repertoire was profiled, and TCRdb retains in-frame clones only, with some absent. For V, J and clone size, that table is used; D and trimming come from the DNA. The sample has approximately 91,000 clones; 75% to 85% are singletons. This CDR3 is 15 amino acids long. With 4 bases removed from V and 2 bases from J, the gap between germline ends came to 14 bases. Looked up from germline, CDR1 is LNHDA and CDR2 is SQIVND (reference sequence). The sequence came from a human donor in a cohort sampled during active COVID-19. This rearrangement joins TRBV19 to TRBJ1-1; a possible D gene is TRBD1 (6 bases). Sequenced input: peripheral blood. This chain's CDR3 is CASSNYRVFNTEAFF. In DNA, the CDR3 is TGTGCCAGTAGTAACTACAGGGTATTCAACACTGAAGCTTTCTTT.